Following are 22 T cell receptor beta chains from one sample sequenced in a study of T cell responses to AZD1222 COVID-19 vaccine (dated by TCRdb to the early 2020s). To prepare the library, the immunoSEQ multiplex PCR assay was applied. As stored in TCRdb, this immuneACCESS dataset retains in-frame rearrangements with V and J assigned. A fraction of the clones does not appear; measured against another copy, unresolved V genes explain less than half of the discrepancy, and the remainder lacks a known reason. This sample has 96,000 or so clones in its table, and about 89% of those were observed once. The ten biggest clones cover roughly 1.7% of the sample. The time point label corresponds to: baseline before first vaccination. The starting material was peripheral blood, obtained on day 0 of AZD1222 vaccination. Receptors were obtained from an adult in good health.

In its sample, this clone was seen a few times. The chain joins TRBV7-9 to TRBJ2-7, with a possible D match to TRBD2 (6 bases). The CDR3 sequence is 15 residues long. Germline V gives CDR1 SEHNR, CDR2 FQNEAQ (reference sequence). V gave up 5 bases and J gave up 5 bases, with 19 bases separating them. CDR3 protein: CASSGPGGRFHEQYF. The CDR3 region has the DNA TGTGCCAGCAGCGGGCCCGGGGGACGGTTCCACGAGCAGTACTTC.

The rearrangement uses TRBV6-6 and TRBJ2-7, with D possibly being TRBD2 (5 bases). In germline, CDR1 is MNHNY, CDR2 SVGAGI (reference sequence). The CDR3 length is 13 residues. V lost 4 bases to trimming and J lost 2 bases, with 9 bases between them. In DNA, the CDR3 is TGTGCCAGCAGTTCGTTCGGGGCCTACGAGCAGTACTTC. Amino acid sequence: CASSSFGAYEQYF.

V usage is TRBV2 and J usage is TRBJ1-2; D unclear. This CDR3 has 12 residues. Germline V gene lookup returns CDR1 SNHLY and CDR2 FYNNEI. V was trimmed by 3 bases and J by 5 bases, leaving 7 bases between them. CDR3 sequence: CASSDFPYGYTF. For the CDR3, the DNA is TGTGCCAGCAGTGATTTCCCTTATGGCTACACCTTC. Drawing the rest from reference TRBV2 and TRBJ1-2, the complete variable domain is EPEVTQTPSHQVTQMGQEVILRCVPISNHLYFYWYRQILGQKVEFLVSFYNNEISEKSEIFDDQFSVERPDGSNFTLKIRSTKLEDSAMYFCASSDFPYGYTFGSGTRLTVV.

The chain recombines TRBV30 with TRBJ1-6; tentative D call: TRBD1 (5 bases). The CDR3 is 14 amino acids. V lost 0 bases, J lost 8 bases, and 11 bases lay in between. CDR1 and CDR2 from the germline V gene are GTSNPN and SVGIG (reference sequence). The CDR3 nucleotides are TGTGCCTGGAGTGTACGGGACGGGGATTCACCCCTCCACTTT. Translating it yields CAWSVRDGDSPLHF. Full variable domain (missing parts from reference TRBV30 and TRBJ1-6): SQTIHQWPATLVQPVGSPLSLECTVEGTSNPNLYWYRQAAGRGLQLLFYSVGIGQISSEVPQNLSASRPQDRQFILSSKKLLLSDSGFYLCAWSVRDGDSPLHFGNGTRLTVT.

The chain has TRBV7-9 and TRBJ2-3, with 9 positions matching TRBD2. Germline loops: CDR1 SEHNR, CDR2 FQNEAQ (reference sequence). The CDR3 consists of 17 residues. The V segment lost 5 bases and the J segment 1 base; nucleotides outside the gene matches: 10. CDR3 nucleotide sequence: TGTGCCAGCAGCCCCAACCGGATAGCGGGGGGCACAGATACGCAGTATTTT. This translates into CASSPNRIAGGTDTQYF.

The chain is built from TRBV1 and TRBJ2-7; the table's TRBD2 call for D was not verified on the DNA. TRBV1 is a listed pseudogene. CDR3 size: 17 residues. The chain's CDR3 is CTSSPQRGPLFSYEQYF. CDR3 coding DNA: TGCACCAGCAGCCCCCAGCGGGGGCCTTTGTTCTCCTACGAGCAGTACTTC.

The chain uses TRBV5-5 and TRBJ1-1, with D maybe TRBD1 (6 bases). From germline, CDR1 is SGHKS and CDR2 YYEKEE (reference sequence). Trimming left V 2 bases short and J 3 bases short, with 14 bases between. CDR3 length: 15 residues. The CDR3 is CASSFGTMGYTEAFF. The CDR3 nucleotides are TGTGCCAGCAGCTTCGGGACAATGGGATACACTGAAGCTTTCTTT. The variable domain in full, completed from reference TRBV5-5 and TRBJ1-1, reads DAGVTQSPTHLIKTRGQQVTLRCSPISGHKSVSWYQQVLGQGPQFIFQYYEKEERGRGNFPDRFSARQFPNYSSELNVNALLLGDSALYLCASSFGTMGYTEAFFGQGTRLTVV.

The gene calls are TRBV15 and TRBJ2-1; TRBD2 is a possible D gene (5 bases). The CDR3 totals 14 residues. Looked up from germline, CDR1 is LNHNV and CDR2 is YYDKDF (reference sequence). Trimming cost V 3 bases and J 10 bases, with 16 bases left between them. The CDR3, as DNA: TGTGCCACCAGCAGTCTATACGGACGGGGAGAGCAGTTCTTC. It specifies CATSSLYGRGEQFF.

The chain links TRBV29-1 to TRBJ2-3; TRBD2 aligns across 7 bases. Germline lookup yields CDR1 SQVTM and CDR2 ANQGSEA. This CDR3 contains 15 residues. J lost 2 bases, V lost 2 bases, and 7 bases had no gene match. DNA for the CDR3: TGCAGCGTTGAAAGTGCGCGGGGGACCACAGATACGCAGTATTTT. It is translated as CSVESARGTTDTQYF.

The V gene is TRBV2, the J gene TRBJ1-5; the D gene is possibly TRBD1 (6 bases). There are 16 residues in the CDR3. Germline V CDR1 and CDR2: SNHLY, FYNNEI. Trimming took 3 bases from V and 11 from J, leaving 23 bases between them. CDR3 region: CASSDGSGRGTGSQHF. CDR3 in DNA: TGTGCCAGCAGTGATGGGTCGGGCAGGGGCACTGGGTCCCAGCATTTT. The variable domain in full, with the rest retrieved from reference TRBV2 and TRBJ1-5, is EPEVTQTPSHQVTQMGQEVILRCVPISNHLYFYWYRQILGQKVEFLVSFYNNEISEKSEIFDDQFSVERPDGSNFTLKIRSTKLEDSAMYFCASSDGSGRGTGSQHFGDGTRLSIL.

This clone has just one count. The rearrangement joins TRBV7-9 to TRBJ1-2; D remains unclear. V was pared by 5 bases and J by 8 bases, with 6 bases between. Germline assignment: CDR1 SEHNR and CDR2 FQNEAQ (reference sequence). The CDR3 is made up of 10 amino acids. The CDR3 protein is CASSGIGYTF. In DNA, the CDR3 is TGTGCCAGCAGCGGGATCGGCTACACCTTC.

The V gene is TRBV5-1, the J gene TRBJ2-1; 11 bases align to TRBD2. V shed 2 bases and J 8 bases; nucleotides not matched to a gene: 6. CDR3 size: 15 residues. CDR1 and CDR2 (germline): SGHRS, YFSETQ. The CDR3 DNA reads TGCGCCAGCAGCTTACCTAGCGGGGGGCCAGATGAGCAGTTCTTC. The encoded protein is CASSLPSGGPDEQFF.

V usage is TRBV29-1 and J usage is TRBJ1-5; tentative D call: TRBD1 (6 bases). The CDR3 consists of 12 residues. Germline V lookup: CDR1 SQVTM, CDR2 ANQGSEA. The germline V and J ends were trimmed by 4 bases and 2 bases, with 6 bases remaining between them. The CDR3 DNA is TGCAGCGTTGGACAGGGCAATCAGCCCCAGCATTTT. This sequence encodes CSVGQGNQPQHF.

The CDR3 DNA reads TGTGCCAGCAGCGCGACCGAGTGGGGGGAGCCTTTCTTT. This encodes CASSATEWGEPFF. This sequence joins TRBV9 and TRBJ1-1; a possible D gene is TRBD1 (5 bases). V was clipped by 3 bases and J by 12 bases, with 18 bases between them. The CDR3 spans 13 residues. Germline V gives CDR1 SGDLS, CDR2 YYNGEE.

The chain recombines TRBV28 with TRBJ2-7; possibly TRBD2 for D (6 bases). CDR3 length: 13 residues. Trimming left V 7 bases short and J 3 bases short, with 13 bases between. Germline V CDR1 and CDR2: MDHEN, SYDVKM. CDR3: CASKMGGLYEQYF. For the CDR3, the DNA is TGTGCCAGCAAAATGGGGGGTCTCTACGAGCAGTACTTC.

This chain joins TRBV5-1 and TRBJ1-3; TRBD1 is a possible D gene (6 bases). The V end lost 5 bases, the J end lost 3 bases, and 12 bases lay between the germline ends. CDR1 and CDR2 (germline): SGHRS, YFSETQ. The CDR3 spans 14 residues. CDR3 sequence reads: CASREQGNGNTIYF. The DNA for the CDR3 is TGCGCCAGCAGAGAACAGGGTAATGGAAACACCATATATTTT.

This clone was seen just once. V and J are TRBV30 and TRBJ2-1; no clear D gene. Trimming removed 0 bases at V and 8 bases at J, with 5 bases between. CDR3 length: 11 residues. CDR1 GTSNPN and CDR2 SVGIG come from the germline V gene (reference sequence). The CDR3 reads CAWSVVHEQFF. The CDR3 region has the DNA TGTGCCTGGAGTGTCGTCCATGAGCAGTTCTTC.

The CDR3 reads CASSGDRGLGRNTEAFF. In nucleotides, the CDR3 is TGTGCCAGCAGCGGGGACAGGGGGCTTGGGCGGAACACTGAAGCTTTCTTT. The chain is built from TRBV5-4 and TRBJ1-1; 12 bases line up with TRBD1. Germline-derived CDR1 and CDR2 are SGHNT and YYREEE (reference sequence). This CDR3 is built from 17 residues. The V and J ends lost 4 bases and 1 base, in that order; junction bases with no gene match: 8.

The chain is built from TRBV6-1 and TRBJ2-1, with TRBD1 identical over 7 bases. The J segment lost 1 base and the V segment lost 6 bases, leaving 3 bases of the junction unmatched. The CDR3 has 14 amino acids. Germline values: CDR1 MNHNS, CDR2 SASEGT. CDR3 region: CASRPGQSYNEQFF. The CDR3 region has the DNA TGTGCCAGCAGACCGGGACAGTCCTACAATGAGCAGTTCTTC.

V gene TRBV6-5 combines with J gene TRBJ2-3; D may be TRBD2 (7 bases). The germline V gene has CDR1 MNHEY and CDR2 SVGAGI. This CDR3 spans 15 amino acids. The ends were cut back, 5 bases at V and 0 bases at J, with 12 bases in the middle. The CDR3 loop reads CASSRGGTSTDTQYF. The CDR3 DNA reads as TGTGCCAGCAGTCGCGGGGGCACGAGCACAGATACGCAGTATTTT.

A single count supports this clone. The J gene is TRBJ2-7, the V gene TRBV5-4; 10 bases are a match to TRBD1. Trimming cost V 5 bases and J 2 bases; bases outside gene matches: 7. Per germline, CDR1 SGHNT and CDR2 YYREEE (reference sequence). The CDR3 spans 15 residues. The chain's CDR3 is CASSSDGTGAYEQYF. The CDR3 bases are TGTGCCAGCAGTTCCGACGGGACAGGGGCCTACGAGCAGTACTTC. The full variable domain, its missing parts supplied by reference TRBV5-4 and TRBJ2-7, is ETGVTQSPTHLIKTRGQQVTLRCSSQSGHNTVSWYQQALGQGPQFIFQYYREEENGRGNFPPRFSGLQFPNYSSELNVNALELDDSALYLCASSSDGTGAYEQYFGPGTRLTVT.

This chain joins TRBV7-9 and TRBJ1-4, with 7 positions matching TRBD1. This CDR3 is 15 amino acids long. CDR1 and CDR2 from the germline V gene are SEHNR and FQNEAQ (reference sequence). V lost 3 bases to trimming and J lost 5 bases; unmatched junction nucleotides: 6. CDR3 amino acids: CASSFAGQYNEKLFF. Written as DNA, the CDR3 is TGTGCCAGCAGCTTTGCGGGACAGTACAATGAAAAACTGTTTTTT.